The sequence of this TCR beta chain was determined in a study of cytomegalovirus exposure and HLA in healthy donors. Use of 60 Vbeta and 13 Jbeta primers characterized the PCR. Profiling relied on immunoSEQ multiplex PCR, and the TCRdb table lists in-frame clones only, not all of them. The table records some 180,000 clones, about three quarters of them present only once. Comments on this clone: The antigen remains undetermined.

This CDR3 region has 16 residues. V was pared by 3 bases and J by 1 base, with 8 bases of the junction left unmatched. Germline lookup yields CDR1 SGHTA and CDR2 FQGNSA. Findings of the study overall: Cytomegalovirus association was assigned to about 180 TCR beta chains.

The source is a man aged 18 to 29 in good health and CMV-seronegative. The gene calls are TRBV7-2 and TRBJ2-5; 7 bases agree with TRBD2. Sequencing was carried out using PBMCs. In DNA, the CDR3 is TGTGCCAGCAGCTTCGTATTAGCGGGCGTCCAAGAGACCCAGTACTTC. Encoded protein: CASSFVLAGVQETQYF.